This passage covers 4 T cell receptor beta chains from one sample sequenced in a study of shared clonotypes between healthy human individuals (dated by TCRdb to 2020 to 2021). The library came from the immunoSEQ multiplex PCR assay. In TCRdb, the immuneACCESS table is reduced to in-frame sequences with V and J assigned. These tables do not hold every clone; where another copy was compared, an unresolved V gene accounts for under half, and the others remain unexplained. The sample table records fewer than 2.5 million clones; over 85% of these occur just once. Roughly 0.39% of the sample rests with the top ten. Sequencing was done on a sample of naive CD4+ T cells from PBMCs. In the paper's terms, the cell subset or site label means: CD45RA+ positively selected. These receptors came from a young man in good health. Some clones in this sample may be carry-over from other donors' samples.

The rearrangement joins TRBV6-5 to TRBJ1-1, with D possibly TRBD1 on 5 matching bases. V lost 0 bases and J 5 bases, leaving 16 bases between the germline ends. CDR3 size: 16 residues. From germline, CDR1 is MNHEY and CDR2 SVGAGI. CDR3 protein: CASSYSATAGGTEAFF. The CDR3 DNA reads TGTGCCAGCAGTTACTCAGCGACAGCCGGGGGTACTGAAGCTTTCTTT.

V usage is TRBV7-8 and J usage is TRBJ2-2, with 12 nucleotides matching TRBD2. Per germline, CDR1 SGHVS and CDR2 FQNEAQ. The CDR3 covers 17 residues. Losses at the gene ends were 5 bases for V and 9 bases for J; bases not matched to a gene: 13. The CDR3 loop reads CASSKTSGRGSSRELFF. CDR3 DNA: TGTGCCAGCAGCAAGACTAGCGGGAGAGGTTCATCCCGGGAGCTGTTTTTT.

This chain joins TRBV18 and TRBJ2-5; tentative D call: TRBD2 (6 bases). V was pared by 4 bases and J by 3 bases, with 18 bases between. This CDR3 spans 16 amino acids. The germline CDR1 and CDR2 sequences are KGHSH and LQKENI. CDR3 nucleotides: TGTGCCAGCTCACGCCCCGGAGGGGAGGAAAAAGAGACCCAGTACTTC. Translating it yields CASSRPGGEEKETQYF.

The rearrangement links TRBV4-1 to TRBJ2-3; 11 positions agree with TRBD2. CDR1 is MGHRA, CDR2 YSYEKL, per germline. J gave up 4 bases and V 7 bases, and 13 bases lay outside the gene matches. This CDR3 comprises 17 residues. CDR3 region: CASNPLLTSGTADTQYF. CDR3 nucleotide sequence: TGCGCCAGCAACCCCCTTTTGACTAGCGGGACGGCAGATACGCAGTATTTT.